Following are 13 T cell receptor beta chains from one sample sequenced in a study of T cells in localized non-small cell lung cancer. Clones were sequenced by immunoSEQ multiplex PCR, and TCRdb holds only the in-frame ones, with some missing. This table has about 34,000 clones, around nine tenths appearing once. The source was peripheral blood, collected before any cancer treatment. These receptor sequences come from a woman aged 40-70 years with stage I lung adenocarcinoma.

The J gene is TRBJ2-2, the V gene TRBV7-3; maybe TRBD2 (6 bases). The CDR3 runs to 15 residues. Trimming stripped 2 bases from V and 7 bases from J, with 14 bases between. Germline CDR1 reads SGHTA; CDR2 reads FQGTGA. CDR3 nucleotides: TGTGCCAGCAGCTTAGCGGGAAATGAGGTCGGGGAGCTGTTTTTT. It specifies CASSLAGNEVGELFF.

CDR3 in DNA: TGTGCCACCTCAACAGGGGAAGGTAATTCACCCCTCCACTTT. Its translation: CATSTGEGNSPLHF. The gene calls are TRBV5-3 and TRBJ1-6; TRBD1 aligns across 7 bases. TRBV5-3 is an ORF for which the function is uncertain. With V trimmed by 9 bases and J by 6 bases, 9 bases remained unmatched. CDR3 length: 14 residues.

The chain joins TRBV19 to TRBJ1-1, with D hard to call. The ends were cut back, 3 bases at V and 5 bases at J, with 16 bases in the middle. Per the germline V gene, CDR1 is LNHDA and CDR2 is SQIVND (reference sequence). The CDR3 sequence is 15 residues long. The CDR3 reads CASSIGPGGLTEAFF. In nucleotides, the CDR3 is TGTGCCAGTAGTATCGGACCCGGTGGTTTGACTGAAGCTTTCTTT.

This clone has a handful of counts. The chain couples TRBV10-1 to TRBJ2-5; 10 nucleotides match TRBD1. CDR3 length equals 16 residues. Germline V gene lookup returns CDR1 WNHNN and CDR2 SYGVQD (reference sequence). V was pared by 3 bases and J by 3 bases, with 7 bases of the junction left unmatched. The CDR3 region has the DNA TGCGCCAGCAGTGACCCCGGGACAGGGGCGAAAGAGACCCAGTACTTC. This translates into CASSDPGTGAKETQYF.

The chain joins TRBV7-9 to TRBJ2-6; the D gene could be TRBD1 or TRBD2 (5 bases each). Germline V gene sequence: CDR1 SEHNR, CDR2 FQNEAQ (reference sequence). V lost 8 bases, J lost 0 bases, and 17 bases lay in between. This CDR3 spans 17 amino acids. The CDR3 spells CASSRSGTVSGANVLTF. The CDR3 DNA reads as TGTGCCAGCTCCCGATCCGGGACGGTCTCTGGGGCCAACGTCCTGACTTTC.

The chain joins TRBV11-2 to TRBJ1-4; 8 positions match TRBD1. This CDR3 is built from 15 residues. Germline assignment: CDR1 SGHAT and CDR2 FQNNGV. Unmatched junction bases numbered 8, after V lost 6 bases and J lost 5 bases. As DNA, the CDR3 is TGTGCCAGCAGTATTAACAGGGGGGGAAATGAAAAACTGTTTTTT. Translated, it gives CASSINRGGNEKLFF.

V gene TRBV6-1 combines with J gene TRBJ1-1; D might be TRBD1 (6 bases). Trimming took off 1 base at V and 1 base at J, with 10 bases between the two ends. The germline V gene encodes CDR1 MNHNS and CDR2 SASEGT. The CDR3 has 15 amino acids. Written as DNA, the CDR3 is TGTGCCAGCAGTGAAGGTACAGGGACGAACACTGAAGCTTTCTTT. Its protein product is CASSEGTGTNTEAFF.

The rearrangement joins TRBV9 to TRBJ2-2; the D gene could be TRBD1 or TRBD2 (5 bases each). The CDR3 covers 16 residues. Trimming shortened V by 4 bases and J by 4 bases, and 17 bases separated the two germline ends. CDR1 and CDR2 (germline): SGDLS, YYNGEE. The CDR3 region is CASSHPRTGPTGELFF. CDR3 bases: TGTGCCAGCAGCCACCCTCGGACGGGGCCCACCGGGGAGCTGTTTTTT.

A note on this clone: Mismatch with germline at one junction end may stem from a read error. The CDR3 DNA sequence: TGTGCCAGCAGCCCATACAGGCTGGCATCACCCTTC. Its translation: CASSPYRLASPF. The gene calls are TRBV7-9 and TRBJ1-2, with D possibly TRBD1 on 5 matching bases. Germline assignment: CDR1 SEHNR and CDR2 FQNEAQ (reference sequence). This CDR3 region has 12 residues.

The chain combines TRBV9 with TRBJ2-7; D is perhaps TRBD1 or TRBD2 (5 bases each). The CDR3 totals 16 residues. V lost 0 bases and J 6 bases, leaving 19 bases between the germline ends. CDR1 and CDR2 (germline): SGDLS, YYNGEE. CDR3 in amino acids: CASSVVSGATTGEQYF. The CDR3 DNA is TGTGCCAGCAGCGTAGTTTCCGGGGCTACCACGGGCGAGCAGTACTTC.

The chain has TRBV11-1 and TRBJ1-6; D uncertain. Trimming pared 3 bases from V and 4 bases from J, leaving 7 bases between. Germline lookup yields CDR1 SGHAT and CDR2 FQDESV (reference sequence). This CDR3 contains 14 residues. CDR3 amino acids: CASSFVQYNSPLHF. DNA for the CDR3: TGTGCCAGCAGCTTCGTACAGTATAATTCACCCCTCCACTTT.

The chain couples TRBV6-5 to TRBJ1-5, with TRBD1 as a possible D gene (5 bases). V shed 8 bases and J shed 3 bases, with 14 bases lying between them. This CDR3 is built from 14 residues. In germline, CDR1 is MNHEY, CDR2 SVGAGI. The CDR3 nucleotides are TGTGCCAGCCAAGTTGACAGTTTCAATCAGCCCCAGCATTTT. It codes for CASQVDSFNQPQHF.

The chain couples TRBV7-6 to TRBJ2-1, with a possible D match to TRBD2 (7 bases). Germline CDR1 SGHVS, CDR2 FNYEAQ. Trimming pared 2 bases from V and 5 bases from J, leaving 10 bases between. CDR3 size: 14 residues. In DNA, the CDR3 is TGTGCCAGCAGCTTACCGGGGGGCCACAATGAGCAGTTCTTC. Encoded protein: CASSLPGGHNEQFF. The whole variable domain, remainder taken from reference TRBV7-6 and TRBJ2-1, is GAGVSQSPRYKVTKRGQDVALRCDPISGHVSLYWYRQALGQGPEFLTYFNYEAQQDKSGLPNDRFSAERPEGSISTLTIQRTEQRDSAMYRCASSLPGGHNEQFFGPGTRLTVL.